This T cell receptor beta chain was captured by sequencing in a study of brain T cells in children with intractable seizures. Sequencing was limited to surgery cases with top T cell transcript signatures in brain tissue. Pre-surgery treatment included at least one anti-epileptic drug. As concerns this clone: Its antigen remains unknown.

Assay: immunoSEQ multiplex PCR; the TCRdb copy retains only in-frame clones and omits some. The sample holds 110,000 or so clones, 85% to 95% seen once. The CDR3 is made up of 16 amino acids. V was shortened by 4 bases and J by 1 base, with 17 bases between the two germline ends. The V gene's germline CDR1 is SGHRS and CDR2 YFSETQ. Study-level points and caveats: HCMV serostatus was not known, and viral specificity came from CDR3 similarity only. Pre- and post-surgery blood differed in depth, so pre-surgery absences may be undersampling.

The TCR was taken from a boy under two years old with hemimegalencephaly and intractable seizures. The chain is built from TRBV5-1 and TRBJ1-1; D might be TRBD1 (6 bases). Here the sequenced sample was peripheral blood, taken at surgery. The CDR3 loop reads CASSLERGRRNTEAFF. CDR3 bases: TGCGCCAGCAGCCTCGAACGGGGGCGGAGGAACACTGAAGCTTTCTTT.